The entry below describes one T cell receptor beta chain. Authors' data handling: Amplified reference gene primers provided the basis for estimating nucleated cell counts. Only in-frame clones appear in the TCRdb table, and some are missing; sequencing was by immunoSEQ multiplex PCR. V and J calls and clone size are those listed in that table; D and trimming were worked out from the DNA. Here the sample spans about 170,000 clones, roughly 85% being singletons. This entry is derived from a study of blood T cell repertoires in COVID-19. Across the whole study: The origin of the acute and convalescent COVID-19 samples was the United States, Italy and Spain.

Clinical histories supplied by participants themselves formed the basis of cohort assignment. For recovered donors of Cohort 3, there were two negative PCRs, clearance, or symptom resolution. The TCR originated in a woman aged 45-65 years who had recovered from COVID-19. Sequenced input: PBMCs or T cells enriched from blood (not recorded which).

The DNA of the CDR3 is TGTGCCAGCAATAAAGACACCATAAATGAAAAACTGTTTTTT. It specifies CASNKDTINEKLFF. The rearrangement joins TRBV2 to TRBJ1-4; D unclear. Germline-derived CDR1 and CDR2 are SNHLY and FYNNEI. CDR3 length equals 14 residues. Between the trimmed V and J ends, which lost 7 bases and 5 bases, there was a span of 14 bases. Together with reference TRBV2 and TRBJ1-4, the CDR3 gives the full variable domain: EPEVTQTPSHQVTQMGQEVILRCVPISNHLYFYWYRQILGQKVEFLVSFYNNEISEKSEIFDDQFSVERPDGSNFTLKIRSTKLEDSAMYFCASNKDTINEKLFFGSGTQLSVL.